The 4 T cell receptor beta chains in this list originate from one sample, sequenced in a study of technical replicates of blood from a handful of donors. Here immunoSEQ multiplex PCR was the method, and the copy in TCRdb shows in-frame clones only, minus some. The data hold under 15,000 clones, with almost 80% observed a single time. Sequenced input: PBMCs. Receptors originate from a human donor in good health.

The chain recombines TRBV7-9 with TRBJ2-5; D is perhaps TRBD1 (5 bases). Germline V CDR1 and CDR2: SEHNR, FQNEAQ (reference sequence). The CDR3 covers 16 residues. Trimming shortened V by 1 base and J by 4 bases, and 16 bases separated the two germline ends. The CDR3 is CASSLVVGAILETQYF. As DNA, the CDR3 is TGTGCCAGCAGCTTAGTGGTAGGGGCCATCCTAGAGACCCAGTACTTC.

The chain employs TRBV6-1 and TRBJ2-7; unclear D gene. Trimming took 6 bases from V and 1 from J, leaving 4 bases between them. The germline CDR1 and CDR2 sequences are MNHNS and SASEGT. The CDR3 is made up of 11 amino acids. The CDR3 loop is CASSVSYEQYF. CDR3 nucleotides: TGTGCCAGCAGCGTTTCCTACGAGCAGTACTTC.

This clone occurred a few times. The V call is TRBV6-1, the J call TRBJ1-1; TRBD1 agrees at 9 bases. The germline V gene encodes CDR1 MNHNS and CDR2 SASEGT. The CDR3 is made up of 12 amino acids. J was trimmed by 9 bases and V by 7 bases; bases with no gene match: 6. CDR3 sequence: CASTGTGSQAFF. CDR3 sequence (DNA): TGTGCCAGCACGGGGACAGGGTCCCAAGCTTTCTTT.

V gene TRBV7-9 combines with J gene TRBJ2-1; D is uncertain. CDR1 is SEHNR and CDR2 is FQNEAQ in the germline V gene (reference sequence). The CDR3 has 11 amino acids. V shed 1 base and J shed 9 bases, with 4 bases lying between them. CDR3 nucleotide sequence: TGTGCCAGCAGCTTAGTCGGTGAGCAGTTCTTC. This gives the protein CASSLVGEQFF.